These T cell receptor beta chains were read from a single sample in a study of CXCR3-negative and CXCR3-positive naive CD8 T cells. Following a re-call of the 5' RACE reads, TCRdb has one entry per CDR3 protein and lacks DNA. The sample totals over 100,000 distinct CDR3 sequences. The sample consisted of naive CXCR3+ CD8+ T cells from blood. Every receptor here comes from a human donor in good health. Some clones in this sample may be carry-over from other donors' samples. Both conserved end residues are part of each CDR3.

V gene	J gene	CDR3 protein
TRBV6-6	TRBJ1-1	CASSYPDSTEAFF
TRBV5-1	TRBJ1-4	CASSSTTASPTNEKLFF
TRBV29-1	TRBJ2-1	CSVELTAGSVDNEQFF
TRBV12-3/TRBV12-4	TRBJ2-2	CASRQPGQANTGELFF
TRBV4-1	TRBJ2-1	CASSQDSAFTYNEQFF
TRBV7-9	TRBJ2-3	CASSPWTDTQYF
TRBV27	TRBJ1-5	CASSLTGNQPQHF
TRBV20-1	TRBJ2-3	CSANTAGGAGVADTQYF
TRBV7-9	TRBJ2-7	CASSGTSGSYEQYF
TRBV2	TRBJ2-3	CASTRRARDYPLF
TRBV5-6	TRBJ2-5	CASSLAGPALETQYF
TRBV12-3/TRBV12-4	TRBJ1-4	CASSFEGANEKLFF
TRBV6-6	TRBJ1-5	CASSYSIARETYSNQPQHF
TRBV28	TRBJ2-1	CASSSPGLAGVARVF
TRBV20-1	TRBJ2-7	CSARALITGSYEQYF
TRBV28	TRBJ2-7	CASRGSYEQYF
TRBV12-3/TRBV12-4	TRBJ1-2	CASSFTDSNYGYTF
TRBV20-1	TRBJ2-7	CSALDRGSYEQYF
TRBV29-1	TRBJ2-5	CSVELAGGEETQYF
TRBV19	TRBJ2-2	CASSIWDRNTGELFF
TRBV28	TRBJ2-7	CASRNAPASYEQYF
TRBV27	TRBJ1-2	CASSPRTGLNGYTF
TRBV9	TRBJ2-1	CASSVGGLAGGYNEQFF
TRBV9	TRBJ1-1	CASSVEGQTNTEAFF
TRBV4-3	TRBJ2-1	CASSHGQFSYNEQFF
TRBV3-1	TRBJ2-7	CASSPERGAAYEQYF
TRBV6-2/TRBV6-3	TRBJ2-3	CASSYSRKVKLADTQYF
TRBV12-3/TRBV12-4	TRBJ2-1	CASSFDSREGPYNEQFF
TRBV7-9	TRBJ1-3	CASSTTGTGNTIYF
TRBV9	TRBJ2-7	CASSAGFFEDEQYF
TRBV4-1	TRBJ1-4	CASSQLQGRTNEKLFF
TRBV29-1	TRBJ2-2	CSGTKTANTGELFF
TRBV15	TRBJ1-5	CATSREGNQPQHF
TRBV10-3	TRBJ2-7	CAISTPAAYYEQYF
TRBV9	TRBJ2-3	CASSAPGLAGGPDTQYF
TRBV7-9	TRBJ2-5	CASSLAPKETQYF
TRBV19	TRBJ2-1	CASTPSSGYNEQFF
TRBV3-1	TRBJ2-5	CASSQDGFLSAQETQYF
TRBV27	TRBJ2-1	CASSSRDHPRYNEQFF
TRBV4-1	TRBJ2-7	CASSFSLGNEQYF
TRBV6-2/TRBV6-3	TRBJ2-1	CASSLGGGEQFF
TRBV9	TRBJ2-5	CASSAPVGETQYF
TRBV4-1	TRBJ1-2	CASSPLESSYLYGYTF
TRBV5-1	TRBJ2-3	CASSLEGRATDTQYF